Listed below are T cell receptor beta chains from one sample, sequenced in a study of cytomegalovirus exposure and HLA in healthy donors. Sequencing was performed with immunoSEQ multiplex PCR; in TCRdb, only in-frame clones are kept and a portion is missing. Of roughly 200,000 clones listed, about four fifths are singletons. The specimen was PBMCs. Receptors originate from a man under 40 in good health and CMV-seronegative. CDR3s include the opening cysteine and the closing phenylalanine or tryptophan. D genes are given only for firm matches. The size entry is marked missing in some rows and otherwise reads once, few, many or a size class.

cdr3_aa cdr3_nt d_call j_call clone_size v_call
CASSLQGHTEAFF TGTGCCAGCAGTCTACAGGGTCACACTGAAGCTTTCTTT NA TRBJ1-1 few TRBV6-6
CASSLDGRGGTEAFF TGCGCCAGCAGCTTGGACGGTCGGGGGGGCACTGAAGCTTTCTTT NA TRBJ1-1 NA TRBV5-1
CAIHSGGGTDTQYF TGTGCCATCCATAGCGGGGGGGGCACAGATACGCAGTATTTT TRBD2 TRBJ2-3 NA TRBV6-1
CASSQDWGQVDEKLFF TGCGCCAGCAGCCAAGATTGGGGACAGGTTGATGAAAAACTGTTTTTT TRBD1 TRBJ1-4 NA TRBV4-3
CASSTLLGDQPQHF TGTGCCAGTAGTACCCTCCTCGGGGATCAGCCCCAGCATTTT NA TRBJ1-5 NA TRBV19
CASSPGLAAEETQYF TGTGCCAGCAGCCCGGGACTTGCAGCGGAAGAGACCCAGTACTTC NA TRBJ2-5 NA TRBV7-9
CASSKGQGVNQPQHF TGTGCCAGCAGCAAGGGACAGGGAGTTAATCAGCCCCAGCATTTT TRBD1 TRBJ1-5 NA TRBV5-8
CASKSLTGRRSTDTQYF TGTGCCAGCAAGTCGTTAACGGGTCGGAGGAGCACAGATACGCAGTATTTT NA TRBJ2-3 NA TRBV5-4
CASNFSPLAGSDNEQFF TGTGCCAGCAACTTCAGCCCACTAGCGGGGTCTGACAATGAGCAGTTCTTC TRBD2 TRBJ2-1 NA TRBV7-2
CASSYSRRSPGYTF TGTGCCAGCAGTTACTCCAGGCGCAGCCCGGGCTACACCTTC NA TRBJ1-2 NA TRBV6-5
CASSLTGVGTGELFF TGTGCCAGCAGCTTGACAGGGGTGGGGACCGGGGAGCTGTTTTTT TRBD1 TRBJ2-2 NA TRBV9
CASSSWRGLSYEQYF TGTGCCAGCAGTTCCTGGCGGGGACTCTCCTACGAGCAGTACTTC NA TRBJ2-7 NA TRBV6-5
CATYFGGANYGYTF TGCGCCACCTACTTCGGGGGGGCCAACTATGGCTACACCTTC NA TRBJ1-2 once TRBV10-2
CASSPTGAGQPQHF TGTGCCAGCAGCCCCACAGGGGCTGGGCAGCCCCAGCATTTT TRBD1 TRBJ1-5 few TRBV9
CASSHSGNTIYF TGTGCCAGTAGTCACTCTGGAAACACCATATATTTT NA TRBJ1-3 NA TRBV19
CASSFDGESTDTQYF TGTGCCAGCAGTTTTGACGGGGAGAGCACAGATACGCAGTATTTT NA TRBJ2-3 NA TRBV28
CASSPSSGAYEQYF TGCGCCAGCAGCCCCAGTAGCGGGGCCTACGAGCAGTACTTC TRBD2 TRBJ2-7 NA TRBV5-1
CASSLLNPFLVADYGYTF TGTGCCAGCAGTTTATTGAACCCCTTCCTGGTGGCCGACTATGGCTACACCTTC NA TRBJ1-2 NA TRBV28
CASRKRGTEANYGYTF TGTGCCAGCAGAAAGCGAGGGACTGAAGCTAACTATGGCTACACCTTC NA TRBJ1-2 NA TRBV27
CASSVQDWGTQHF TGTGCCAGCAGCGTACAAGATTGGGGCACCCAGCATTTT NA TRBJ1-5 NA TRBV9
CASSSPGQGGNEQFF TGTGCCAGCAGCTCTCCGGGACAGGGAGGCAATGAGCAGTTCTTC TRBD1 TRBJ2-1 NA TRBV7-9
CASSPGGATNQPQHF TGTGCCAGCAGCCCCGGGGGGGCTACGAATCAGCCCCAGCATTTT NA TRBJ1-5 NA TRBV6-6
CASSLTEAYGYTF TGCGCCAGCAGCTTAACAGAAGCCTATGGCTACACCTTC NA TRBJ1-2 NA TRBV5-1
CASSEGHAYEQYF TGTGCCAGCAGTGAAGGACATGCCTACGAGCAGTACTTC NA TRBJ2-7 NA TRBV6-1
CASSVLADTQYF TGCGCCAGCAGCGTACTAGCGGATACGCAGTATTTT TRBD2 TRBJ2-3 NA TRBV5-1
CASSVGPGGQFTDTQYF TGTGCCAGCAGCGTAGGGCCGGGGGGCCAATTCACAGATACGCAGTATTTT NA TRBJ2-3 NA TRBV9
CASSRDGQGSGELFF TGTGCCAGCAGCCGAGACGGACAGGGGTCCGGGGAGCTGTTTTTT TRBD1 TRBJ2-2 NA TRBV7-3
CASSPRTGGSNSPLHF TGTGCCAGCAGCCCGCGGACAGGGGGCTCTAATTCACCCCTCCACTTT TRBD1 TRBJ1-6 NA TRBV5-4
CASSVREEKLFF TGCGCCAGCAGTGTCCGCGAGGAAAAACTGTTTTTT NA TRBJ1-4 NA TRBV10-2
CASRRPGIPLSAYEQYF TGTGCCAGCAGGCGCCCAGGGATTCCTCTATCTGCGTACGAGCAGTACTTC NA TRBJ2-7 few TRBV28
CASSWGTGNNQPRHF NA NA TRBJ1-5 NA TRBV5-4
CASSMLASGGAAYEQYF TGTGCCAGTAGTATGTTGGCTAGCGGGGGGGCCGCCTACGAGCAGTACTTC TRBD2 TRBJ2-7 NA TRBV19
CASSFKTKTAIFQETQYF TGTGCCAGCAGTTTCAAAACAAAGACAGCCATATTTCAAGAGACCCAGTACTTC NA TRBJ2-5 NA TRBV28
CASSPPPAGTEAFF TGTGCCAGCTCACCCCCACCGGCGGGGACTGAAGCTTTCTTT NA TRBJ1-1 NA TRBV18
CATRGTGSFSRLTF TGTGCCACCAGAGGGACAGGGTCGTTTTCGCGGCTCACCTTC TRBD1 TRBJ1-2 few TRBV15
CASSFRGLTNEKLFF TGTGCCAGCAGCTTCAGGGGGCTGACTAATGAAAAACTGTTTTTT TRBD1 TRBJ1-4 NA TRBV11-2
CASSLEGGASYEQYF TGTGCCAGCAGCTTAGAAGGGGGAGCTAGCTACGAGCAGTACTTC NA TRBJ2-7 NA TRBV7-8
CASSEGTNEKLFF TGTGCCAGTTCCGAGGGAACTAATGAAAAACTGTTTTTT NA TRBJ1-4 NA TRBV19
CASSLDAKGVSGYTF TGTGCCAGCAGTTTAGACGCGAAGGGAGTGAGTGGCTACACCTTC NA TRBJ1-2 NA TRBV28
CASSKGLAGGYETQYF TGTGCCAGCAGCAAAGGACTAGCGGGGGGGTACGAGACCCAGTACTTC TRBD2 TRBJ2-5 NA TRBV7-6